This TCR beta chain was identified in a study of cytomegalovirus exposure and HLA in healthy donors. Study background: The early release's HLA-typed donors yielded 65 million to 85 million unique TCRs.

It was with 60 Vbeta and 13 Jbeta primers that the PCR ran. Only in-frame clones appear in the TCRdb table, and some are missing; sequencing was by immunoSEQ multiplex PCR. Among 110,000 or so clones, more than 60% were seen once, and the ten largest hold over 2%. Germline CDR1 and CDR2: MGHRA and YSYEKL. The CDR3 covers 17 residues. V dropped 1 base and J dropped 3; count of bases not matched to a gene: 6. This clone was recorded a few times. The gene calls are TRBV4-1 and TRBJ2-2; TRBD2 agrees at 9 bases. The sample was PBMCs. The receptor comes from a man aged 30-40 years in good health and CMV-seronegative. In DNA, the CDR3 is TGCGCCAGCAGCCAAGTATACGAGCGGGGGGACACCGGGGAGCTGTTTTTT. Protein: CASSQVYERGDTGELFF.